Given below is one T cell receptor (beta chain) in context. Some clones are missing from TCRdb's copy, which holds only in-frame ones; the method was immunoSEQ multiplex PCR. The repertoire holds some 130,000 clones, with about 89% as singletons. The V and J ends lost 3 bases and 6 bases, in that order; junction bases with no gene match: 8. CDR3 length: 14 amino acids. Germline loops: CDR1 LGHNA, CDR2 YSLEER. The source of the sample is a study of blood T cell repertoires in COVID-19. Sequenced sample: peripheral blood. The sequence came from a man in his sixties with COVID-19, enrolled during active disease. The rearrangement joins TRBV4-3 to TRBJ2-7, with 7 bases matching TRBD1. CDR3 sequence: CASSHLQGPFEQYF. The CDR3 DNA sequence: TGCGCCAGCAGCCACTTACAGGGGCCGTTCGAGCAGTACTTC.